This T cell receptor beta chain was retrieved from a study of blood T cell repertoires in COVID-19. As for the study in general: The study drew acute and convalescent COVID-19 samples from the United States, Italy and Spain. The cDNA or gDNA used as material had been derived from T cells, B-cell-depleted T cells, or PBMCs.

V was cut by 5 bases and J by 5 bases, with 11 bases left in between. The CDR3 has 13 residues. Germline CDR1 is SSHAT and CDR2 is FNYEAQ (reference sequence). Authors' processing steps: Amplification of reference gene primers provided the estimated nucleated cell counts. This table comes from immunoSEQ multiplex PCR, and its TCRdb copy is limited to in-frame clones, with some not included. V and J calls and clone size are copied from that table; D and trimming were computed from the DNA. The sample lists 60,000 to 75,000 clones, 79% occurring once. This chain links TRBV7-7 with TRBJ2-3, with no clear D. Sequencing was performed on peripheral blood. This clonotype originated in a woman between 65 and 79 years old with acute or convalescent COVID-19. The CDR3 nucleotides read TGTGCCAGCAGCCGAGATCTTGTAGATACGCAGTATTTT. Its translation is CASSRDLVDTQYF.